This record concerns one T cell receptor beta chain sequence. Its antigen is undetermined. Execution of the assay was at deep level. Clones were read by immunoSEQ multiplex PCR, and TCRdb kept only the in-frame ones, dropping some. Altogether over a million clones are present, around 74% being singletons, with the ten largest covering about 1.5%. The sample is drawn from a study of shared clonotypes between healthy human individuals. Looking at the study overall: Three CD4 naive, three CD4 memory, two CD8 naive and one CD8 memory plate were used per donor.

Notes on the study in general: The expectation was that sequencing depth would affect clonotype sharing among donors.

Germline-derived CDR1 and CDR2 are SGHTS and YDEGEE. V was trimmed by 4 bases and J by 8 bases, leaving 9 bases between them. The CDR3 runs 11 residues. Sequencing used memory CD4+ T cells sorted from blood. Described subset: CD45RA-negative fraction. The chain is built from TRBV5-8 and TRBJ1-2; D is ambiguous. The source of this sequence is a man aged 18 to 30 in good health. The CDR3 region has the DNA TGTGCCAGCAGCCGAAAAAGCGGCTACACCTTC. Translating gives CASSRKSGYTF.